The table lists the clone carrying this T cell receptor beta chain with a few counts. Its antigen remains unknown. This specimen comes from a study of T cells in Graves' hyperthyroidism and ophthalmopathy. Study-wide findings and caveats: A model of 13 V-J pairs discriminated ophthalmopathy from stable hyperthyroidism. Within blood appeared most thyroid clonotypes that had expanded above 0.001.

The source material, RNA transcripts, was used to amplify TCR beta CDR3 regions. In the first-round RT-PCR of the TCR CDR3, the HTBI primer set was used. MiXCR, run by TCRdb on the multiplex PCR reads, gives a single entry per CDR3 protein. The profile shows 600,000 to 700,000 distinct CDR3 sequences, under 15% of them singletons. The V gene lost 0 bases and the J gene lost 0 bases, with 9 bases spanning the gap. Germline CDR1 SGHRS, CDR2 YFSETQ. This CDR3 contains 15 residues. Clinicians diagnosed patients from clinical symptoms, serum thyroxine and TRAb, thyroid ultrasound and orbital computed tomography. PBMCs were sourced from more than 7.5 ml fresh peripheral blood.

The sequence came from a woman between 40 and 55 years old with Graves' ophthalmopathy. The chain combines TRBV5-1 with TRBJ1-1; D gene unclear. Material for sequencing was blood. This CDR3 is CASSLEGEVNTEAFF. CDR3 nucleotides: TGCGCCAGCAGCTTGGAGGGAGAGGTGAACACTGAAGCTTTCTTT.